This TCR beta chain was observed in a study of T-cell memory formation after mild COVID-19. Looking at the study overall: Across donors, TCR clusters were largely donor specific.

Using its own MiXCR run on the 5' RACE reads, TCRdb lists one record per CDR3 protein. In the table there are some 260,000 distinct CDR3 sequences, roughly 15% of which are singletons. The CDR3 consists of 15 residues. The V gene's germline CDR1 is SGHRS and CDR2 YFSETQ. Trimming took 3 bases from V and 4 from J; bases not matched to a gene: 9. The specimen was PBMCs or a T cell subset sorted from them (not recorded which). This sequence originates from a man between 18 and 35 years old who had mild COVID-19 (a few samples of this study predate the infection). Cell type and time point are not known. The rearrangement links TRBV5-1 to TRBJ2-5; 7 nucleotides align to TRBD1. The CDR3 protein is CASSSTGVRGETQYF. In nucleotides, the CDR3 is TGCGCCAGCAGCTCTACAGGGGTACGGGGAGAGACCCAGTACTTC.